Following are 5 T cell receptor beta chains from one sample sequenced in a study of Ad26.COV2.S vaccination and SARS-CoV-2 variants (dated by TCRdb to the early 2020s). The intended sense of this specimen's treatment or condition label: 15 to 20 received Ad26.COV2.S at low or high dose, single or two shots; roughly five received placebo; per-sample allocation not given. For vaccine and placebo recipients, repertoires were sequenced using samples collected on day 63 after the first injection. The library was generated by the immunoSEQ multiplex PCR assay. The immuneACCESS repertoire file appears here via TCRdb, limited to in-frame rearrangements. These files lack a portion of the clones; in checked studies, under half of the deficit traces to unresolved V genes, and the cause of the others is not known. The sample table shows approximately 500,000 clones, and around nine tenths are seen once. 10% to 15% of the sample belongs to the ten largest clones.

This sample comprised peripheral blood, obtained in a trial of Ad26.COV2.S vaccine versus placebo. These receptors all come from a person aged 18 to 59 who received the Ad26.COV2.S COVID-19 vaccine or a placebo.

The chain joins TRBV4-3 to TRBJ1-2, with 7 bases matching TRBD1. The CDR3 has 17 amino acids. J was trimmed by 2 bases and V by 7 bases; bases with no gene match: 16. Germline V gene data show CDR1 as LGHNA and CDR2 as YSLEER. CDR3 sequence (DNA): TGCGCCAGCAACACCCGGACCCAGGGGGGTAGGAACTATGGCTACACCTTC. This gives the protein CASNTRTQGGRNYGYTF.

The V gene is TRBV28, the J gene TRBJ1-5; perhaps TRBD1 as D (5 bases). The CDR3 is made up of 15 amino acids. The V gene lost 6 bases and the J gene lost 3 bases, with 15 bases spanning the gap. CDR1 is MDHEN, CDR2 SYDVKM, per germline. CDR3 sequence reads: CASSHRQGPNQPQHF. The CDR3 bases are TGTGCCAGCAGCCACCGGCAGGGCCCCAATCAGCCCCAGCATTTT.

The chain carries TRBV2 and TRBJ1-1; no definite D call. Germline values: CDR1 SNHLY, CDR2 FYNNEI. The CDR3 extends over 13 amino acids. V lost 2 bases and J 6 bases, leaving 10 bases between the germline ends. CDR3 sequence reads: CASSEQGWPEAFF. For the CDR3, the DNA is TGTGCCAGCAGTGAACAAGGGTGGCCTGAAGCTTTCTTT.

V and J are TRBV6-6 and TRBJ1-1; 7 bases fit TRBD1. This CDR3 spans 14 amino acids. Unmatched junction bases numbered 5, after V lost 6 bases and J lost 1 base. Germline V gene lookup returns CDR1 MNHNY and CDR2 SVGAGI (reference sequence). For the CDR3, the DNA is TGTGCCAGCAGACCCCGGGACAGGAACACTGAAGCTTTCTTT. Its translation is CASRPRDRNTEAFF.

The J gene is TRBJ1-6, the V gene TRBV7-8; D ambiguous. The germline gives CDR1 SGHVS, CDR2 FQNEAQ. The V end was cut by 10 bases, the J end by 0 bases, with 10 bases between. CDR3 length: 14 amino acids. This CDR3 reads CATFGSSYNSPLHF. The CDR3 nucleotides read TGTGCCACTTTCGGCAGCTCCTATAATTCACCCCTCCACTTT.